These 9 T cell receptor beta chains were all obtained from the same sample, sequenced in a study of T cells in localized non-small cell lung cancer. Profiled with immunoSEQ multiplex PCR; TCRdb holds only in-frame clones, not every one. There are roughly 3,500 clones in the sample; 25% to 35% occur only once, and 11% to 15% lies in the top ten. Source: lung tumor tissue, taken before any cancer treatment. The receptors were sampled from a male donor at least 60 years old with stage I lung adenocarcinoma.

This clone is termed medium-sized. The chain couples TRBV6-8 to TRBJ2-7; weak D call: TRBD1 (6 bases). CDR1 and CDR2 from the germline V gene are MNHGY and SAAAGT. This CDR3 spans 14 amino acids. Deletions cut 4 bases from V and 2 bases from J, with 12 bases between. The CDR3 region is CASSLGRGAYEQYF. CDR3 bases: TGTGCCAGCAGTTTGGGCAGGGGTGCCTACGAGCAGTACTTC.

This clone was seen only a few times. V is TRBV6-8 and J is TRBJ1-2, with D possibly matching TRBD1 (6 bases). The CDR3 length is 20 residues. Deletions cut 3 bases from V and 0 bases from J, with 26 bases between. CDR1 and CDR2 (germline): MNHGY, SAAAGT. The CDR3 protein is CASSYRDRTVRKLANYGYTF. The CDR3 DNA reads TGTGCCAGCAGTTATAGGGATCGGACAGTAAGGAAATTAGCTAACTATGGCTACACCTTC.

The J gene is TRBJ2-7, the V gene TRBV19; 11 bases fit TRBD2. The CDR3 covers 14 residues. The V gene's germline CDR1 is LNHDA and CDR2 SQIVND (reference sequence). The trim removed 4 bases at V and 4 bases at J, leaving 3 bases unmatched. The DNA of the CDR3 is TGTGCCAGTAGTACTAGCGGGGGGAATTACGAGCAGTACTTC. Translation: CASSTSGGNYEQYF.

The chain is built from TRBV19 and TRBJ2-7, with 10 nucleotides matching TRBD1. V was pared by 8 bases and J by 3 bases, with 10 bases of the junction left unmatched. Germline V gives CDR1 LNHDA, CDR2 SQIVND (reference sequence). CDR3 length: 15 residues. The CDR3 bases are TGTGCCAGTGCTGAGCCGGGACAGGGGCACTACGAGCAGTACTTC. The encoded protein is CASAEPGQGHYEQYF.

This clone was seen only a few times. CDR3 DNA sequence: TGTGCCAGCAGTTATACGGGGTTGGAAGGCTACACCTTC. Its translation: CASSYTGLEGYTF. The rearrangement joins TRBV6-9 to TRBJ1-2; D unresolved. Looked up from germline, CDR1 is MNHGY and CDR2 is SVAAGI. Trimming removed 2 bases from V and 8 bases from J, with 12 bases in between. The CDR3 is 13 amino acids.

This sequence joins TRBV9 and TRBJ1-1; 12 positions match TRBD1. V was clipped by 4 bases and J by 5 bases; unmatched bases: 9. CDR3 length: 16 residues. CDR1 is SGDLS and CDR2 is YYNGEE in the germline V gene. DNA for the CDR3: TGTGCCAGCAGCACTCTGGGACAGGGGGCGTGGACTGAAGCTTTCTTT. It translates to CASSTLGQGAWTEAFF.

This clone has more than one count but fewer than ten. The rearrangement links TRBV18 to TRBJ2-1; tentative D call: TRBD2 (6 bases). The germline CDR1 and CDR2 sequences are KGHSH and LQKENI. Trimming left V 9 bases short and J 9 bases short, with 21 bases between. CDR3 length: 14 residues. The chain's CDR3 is CASAPGTQAIEQFF. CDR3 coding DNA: TGTGCCAGTGCACCTGGGACTCAGGCTATTGAGCAGTTCTTC.

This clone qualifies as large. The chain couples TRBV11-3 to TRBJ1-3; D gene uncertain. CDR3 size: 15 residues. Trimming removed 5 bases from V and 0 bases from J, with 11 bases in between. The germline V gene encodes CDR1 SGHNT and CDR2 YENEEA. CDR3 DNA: TGTGCCAGCAGCCTAAAGGTCCTCTCTGGAAACACCATATATTTT. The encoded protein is CASSLKVLSGNTIYF.

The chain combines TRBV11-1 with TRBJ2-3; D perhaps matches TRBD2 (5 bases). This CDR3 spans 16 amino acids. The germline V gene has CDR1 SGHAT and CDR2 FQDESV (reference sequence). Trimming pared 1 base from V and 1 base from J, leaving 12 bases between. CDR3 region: CASSLVLAVGTDTQYF. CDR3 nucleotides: TGTGCCAGCAGCTTAGTTCTAGCCGTGGGCACAGATACGCAGTATTTT. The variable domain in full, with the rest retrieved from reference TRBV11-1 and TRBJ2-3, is EAEVAQSPRYKITEKSQAVAFWCDPISGHATLYWYRQILGQGPELLVQFQDESVVDDSQLPKDRFSAERLKGVDSTLKIQPAELGDSAMYLCASSLVLAVGTDTQYFGPGTRLTVL.